One T cell receptor beta chain is described in this entry. This entry is derived from a study of blood T cell repertoires in COVID-19. Profiling relied on immunoSEQ multiplex PCR, and the TCRdb table lists in-frame clones only, not all of them. The sample includes about 130,000 clones, 75% to 90% of them seen just once. Sequencing was performed on peripheral blood. The sequence was collected from a man in his 60s with COVID-19, enrolled during active disease.

Here the CDR3 DNA reads TGTGCCAGTAGTAATCGGCGGGGGGGCGGAGAGACCCAGTACTTC. Its translation is CASSNRRGGGETQYF. The J gene is TRBJ2-5, the V gene TRBV19; 9 bases fit TRBD2. The CDR3 extends over 15 amino acids. Trimming cost V 4 bases and J 4 bases; bases outside gene matches: 7. From germline, CDR1 is LNHDA and CDR2 SQIVND (reference sequence).